This TCR beta chain was observed in a study of patients and donors after allogeneic stem cell transplantation. In germline, CDR1 is SEHNR, CDR2 FQNEAQ (reference sequence). CDR3 size: 14 residues. J gave up 6 bases and V 4 bases, and 6 bases lay outside the gene matches. TCRdb re-called the RT-PCR reads through MiXCR, storing one row per CDR3 protein. This table has roughly 880,000 distinct CDR3 sequences, more than 15% appearing once. Material: blood, either unsorted or a sorted T cell fraction (not recorded which). This sequence originates from a human donor who was either an allogeneic HSCT recipient or a stem cell or donor lymphocyte infusion donor (not recorded which). It is not recorded whose cells these are; they may come from a transplant donor. The chain is built from TRBV7-9 and TRBJ1-5, with 7 nucleotides matching TRBD1. The CDR3 sequence: CASSSNRGSQPQHF. The CDR3 region has the DNA TGTGCCAGCAGCTCAAACAGGGGAAGTCAGCCCCAGCATTTT. The full variable domain, completed using reference TRBV7-9 and TRBJ1-5, is DTGVSQNPRHKITKRGQNVTFRCDPISEHNRLYWYRQTLGQGPEFLTYFQNEAQLEKSRLLSDRFSAERPKGSFSTLEIQRTEQGDSAMYLCASSSNRGSQPQHFGDGTRLSIL.